This entry lists 15 T cell receptor beta chains sequenced from one sample in a study of OX40 agonist ivuxolimab in advanced cancers. TCRdb's table, derived via immunoSEQ multiplex PCR, lists solely in-frame clones and lacks some. The sample yields roughly 87,000 clones, about 89% seen once. This sample comprised CD4+ or CD8+ T cells sorted from blood, obtained in a trial of the OX40 agonist ivuxolimab. The receptor source for this set is an adult with an advanced solid tumor such as melanoma, head and neck, liver or kidney cancer.

The CDR3 spells CSITVNTEAFF. Here the CDR3 DNA reads TGCAGCATCACAGTGAACACTGAAGCTTTCTTT. The chain couples TRBV29-1 to TRBJ1-1, with D hard to call. CDR3 length equals 11 residues. V was cut by 8 bases and J by 0 bases, with 7 bases left in between. The germline V gene has CDR1 SQVTM and CDR2 ANQGSEA.

This chain uses TRBV7-3 with TRBJ2-1, with D possibly TRBD1 on 5 matching bases. The germline gives CDR1 SGHTA, CDR2 FQGTGA. This CDR3 is 13 amino acids long. The V end lost 5 bases, the J end lost 9 bases, and 14 bases lay between the germline ends. The CDR3 sequence: CASSPPGKVEQFF. The CDR3, as DNA: TGTGCCAGCAGCCCCCCAGGGAAGGTTGAGCAGTTCTTC. Supplemented by reference TRBV7-3 and TRBJ2-1, the full variable domain reads GAGVSQTPSNKVTEKGKYVELRCDPISGHTALYWYRQSLGQGPEFLIYFQGTGAADDSGLPNDRFFAVRPEGSVSTLKIQRTERGDSAVYLCASSPPGKVEQFFGPGTRLTVL.

This chain links TRBV11-2 with TRBJ2-1, with 9 nucleotides matching TRBD2. The CDR3 loop spans 17 amino acids. Germline CDR1 is SGHAT and CDR2 is FQNNGV. The ends lost 0 bases at V and 8 bases at J; junction bases unmatched: 11. This CDR3 reads CASSLEWGLAPLDEQFF. The CDR3 DNA reads as TGTGCCAGCAGCTTAGAATGGGGACTAGCCCCTTTGGATGAGCAGTTCTTC.

A word on this clone: One junction end does not reproduce the germline sequence, and a read error may be involved. The V gene is TRBV7-7, the J gene TRBJ2-1; either TRBD1 or TRBD2 may fit D (5 bases each). CDR1 SSHAT and CDR2 FNYEAQ come from the germline V gene (reference sequence). There are 14 residues in the CDR3. CDR3: CASSLEGRINEQFF. The CDR3 DNA reads as TGTGCTAGCAGCTTAGAGGGGAGAATCAATGAGCAGTTCTTC.

J is TRBJ2-5 and V is TRBV4-3, with 8 nucleotides matching TRBD2. Germline V gene data show CDR1 as LGHNA and CDR2 as YSLEER. The J segment lost 5 bases and the V segment lost 1 base, leaving 9 bases of the junction unmatched. CDR3 size: 16 residues. The CDR3 bases are TGCGCCAGCAGCCAAGGGGTAGGCGGGAGGTGGGAGACCCAGTACTTC. Translation: CASSQGVGGRWETQYF.

The CDR3 here is CASSSAWGRDTQYF. The CDR3 region has the DNA TGTGCCAGTAGTAGCGCTTGGGGGAGGGATACGCAGTATTTT. V is TRBV19 and J is TRBJ2-3; a weak D match, TRBD2 (6 bases). There are 14 residues in the CDR3. Germline CDR1 LNHDA, CDR2 SQIVND (reference sequence). Between the trimmed V and J ends, which lost 4 bases and 6 bases, there was a span of 14 bases.

This clone is a singleton in its sample. The chain is built from TRBV9 and TRBJ2-2, with D unresolved. The ends were cut back, 3 bases at V and 4 bases at J, with 4 bases in the middle. Germline CDR1 and CDR2: SGDLS and YYNGEE. This CDR3 spans 12 amino acids. The CDR3 DNA sequence: TGTGCCAGCAGCGACATCACCGGGGAGCTGTTTTTT. Translation gives CASSDITGELFF.

The chain has TRBV14 and TRBJ2-1; the D gene is possibly TRBD2 (6 bases). Germline V gene sequence: CDR1 SGHDN, CDR2 FVKESK. There are 14 residues in the CDR3. Trimming cost V 4 bases and J 3 bases, with 10 bases left between them. CDR3 coding DNA: TGTGCCAGCAGCCTGAACGGGGGCTACAATGAGCAGTTCTTC. This encodes CASSLNGGYNEQFF.

This clone was seen just once. This sequence joins TRBV4-3 and TRBJ2-1; 7 nucleotides agree with TRBD2. CDR1 is LGHNA, CDR2 YSLEER, per germline. The J segment lost 12 bases and the V segment lost 1 base, leaving 9 bases of the junction unmatched. The CDR3 contains 14 residues. This CDR3 reads CASSQGLVTGGQFF. Written as DNA, the CDR3 is TGCGCCAGCAGCCAAGGCCTCGTGACGGGAGGGCAGTTCTTC.

This sequence joins TRBV9 and TRBJ1-5; 9 nucleotides match TRBD1. Germline V gene sequence: CDR1 SGDLS, CDR2 YYNGEE. The CDR3 has 15 amino acids. V lost 3 bases, J lost 6 bases, and 7 bases stayed unmatched. The CDR3 sequence is CASSASQGAGQPQHF. Here the CDR3 DNA reads TGTGCCAGCAGCGCCTCACAGGGGGCAGGTCAGCCCCAGCATTTT.

The rearrangement links TRBV25-1 to TRBJ2-1; no definite D call. CDR3 length equals 13 residues. The V end was cut by 1 base, the J end by 9 bases, with 10 bases between. Germline V gene lookup returns CDR1 MGHDK and CDR2 SYGVNS. This chain's CDR3 is CASSESTFPEQFF. The CDR3 DNA reads TGTGCCAGCAGTGAATCAACTTTCCCTGAGCAGTTCTTC.

The rearrangement links TRBV27 to TRBJ1-4; weak D call: TRBD1 (6 bases). The germline V and J ends were trimmed by 3 bases and 7 bases, with 12 bases remaining between them. CDR3 length: 14 amino acids. Germline CDR1 and CDR2: MNHEY and SMNVEV (reference sequence). The CDR3 sequence: CASSFLGAGEKLFF. CDR3 DNA sequence: TGTGCCAGCAGTTTCTTGGGGGCCGGTGAAAAACTGTTTTTT.

This rearrangement joins TRBV28 to TRBJ2-3; no definite D call. The V and J ends lost 6 bases and 0 bases respectively, with 10 bases between them. Germline V CDR1 and CDR2: MDHEN, SYDVKM. The CDR3 consists of 14 residues. The CDR3 DNA follows: TGTGCCAGCAGGGGAATGCAGAGCACAGATACGCAGTATTTT. Translated, it gives CASRGMQSTDTQYF.

V gene TRBV30 combines with J gene TRBJ1-1, with TRBD1 matching 10 bases. The CDR3 has 14 amino acids. The V segment lost 4 bases and the J segment 4 bases; nucleotides outside the gene matches: 6. Germline assignment: CDR1 GTSNPN and CDR2 SVGIG (reference sequence). The CDR3 protein is CAWNMDRGVTEAFF. The DNA of the CDR3 is TGTGCCTGGAACATGGACAGGGGGGTCACTGAAGCTTTCTTT.

The chain has TRBV19 and TRBJ2-1, with D perhaps TRBD2 (5 bases). The CDR3 loop spans 12 amino acids. Between the trimmed V and J ends, which lost 1 base and 9 bases, there was a span of 7 bases. Looked up from germline, CDR1 is LNHDA and CDR2 is SQIVND (reference sequence). CDR3 bases: TGTGCCAGTAGTATAGGGCTAGCTGAGCAGTTCTTC. The encoded protein is CASSIGLAEQFF.